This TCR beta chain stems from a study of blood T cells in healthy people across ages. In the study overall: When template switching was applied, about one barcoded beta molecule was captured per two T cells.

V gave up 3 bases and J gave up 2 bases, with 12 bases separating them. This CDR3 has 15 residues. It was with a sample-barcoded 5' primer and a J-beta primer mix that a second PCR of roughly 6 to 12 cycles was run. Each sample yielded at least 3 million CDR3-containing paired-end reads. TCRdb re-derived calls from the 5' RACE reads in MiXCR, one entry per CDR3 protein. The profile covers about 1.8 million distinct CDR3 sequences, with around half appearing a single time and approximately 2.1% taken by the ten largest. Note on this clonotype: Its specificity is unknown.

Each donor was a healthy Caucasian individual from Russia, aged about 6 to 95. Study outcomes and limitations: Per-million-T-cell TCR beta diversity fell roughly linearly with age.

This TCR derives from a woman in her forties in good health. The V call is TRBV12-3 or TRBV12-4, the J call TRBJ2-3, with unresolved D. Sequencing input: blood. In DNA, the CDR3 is TGTGCCAGCAGTTTCTTTGTAGGAACCACAGATACGCAGTATTTT. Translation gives CASSFFVGTTDTQYF.